These 8 T cell receptor beta chains came from one sample sequenced in a study of T-cell reconstitution after alpha-beta-depleted transplantation in children. Using unique molecular identifiers, the investigators prepared the TCRbeta library. A single record per CDR3 protein comes from TCRdb applying MiXCR to the PCR reads. The sample lists 17,000 or so distinct CDR3 sequences, around 12% seen once, with around two thirds in the top ten. Sequenced here: PBMCs, mostly from graft donor cells, sampled 180 days after TCRalphabeta/CD19-depleted stem cell transplant. Every receptor here comes from a boy in the first two years of life who had a stem cell transplant for Wiskott-Aldrich syndrome, so the T cells may come from the graft donor.

This clonotype has at least ten counts. The genes are TRBV20-1 and TRBJ2-3; TRBD2 matches 16 bases. Germline CDR1 DFQATT, CDR2 SNEGSKA (reference sequence). The CDR3 is 16 amino acids. The V and J ends lost 4 bases and 5 bases, in that order; junction bases with no gene match: 6. This CDR3 is CSATGLAGGPVDTQYF. The CDR3 DNA is TGCAGTGCTACGGGACTAGCGGGAGGGCCGGTAGATACGCAGTATTTT.

This clonotype has a count of ten or more. V gene TRBV20-1 combines with J gene TRBJ2-5, with a possible D match to TRBD2 (6 bases). The CDR3 is 13 amino acids. V was cut by 2 bases and J by 5 bases, with 12 bases left in between. The germline gives CDR1 DFQATT, CDR2 SNEGSKA (reference sequence). The CDR3 loop is CSARWRAVETQYF. The CDR3 region has the DNA TGCAGTGCTAGATGGAGGGCCGTGGAGACCCAGTACTTC.

This clonotype was recorded at least ten times. The rearrangement uses TRBV5-1 and TRBJ2-5, with 8 bases that match TRBD1. V lost 0 bases and J lost 3; bases outside the gene matches: 4. The length of the CDR3 is 15 residues. CDR1 and CDR2 (germline): SGHRS, YFSETQ. CDR3 DNA sequence: TGCGCCAGCAGCTTGGCCGGGACAGGAGAAGAGACCCAGTACTTC. Translating it yields CASSLAGTGEETQYF.

The gene calls are TRBV13 and TRBJ2-7; D is tentatively TRBD1 or TRBD2 (6 bases each). The germline gives CDR1 PRHDT, CDR2 FYEKMQ (reference sequence). The CDR3 has 15 amino acids. V lost 0 bases and J 3 bases, leaving 12 bases between the germline ends. CDR3 in DNA: TGTGCCAGCAGCTTAGGGGTAGGGGGGTTCTACGAGCAGTACTTC. Protein: CASSLGVGGFYEQYF. Looking up the rest from reference TRBV13 and TRBJ2-7 gives the full variable domain: AAGVIQSPRHLIKEKRETATLKCYPIPRHDTVYWYQQGPGQDPQFLISFYEKMQSDKGSIPDRFSAQQFSDYHSELNMSSLELGDSALYFCASSLGVGGFYEQYFGPGTRLTVT.

This chain links TRBV7-9 with TRBJ1-6; 8 bases agree with TRBD1. The V gene's germline CDR1 is SEHNR and CDR2 FQNEAQ (reference sequence). V gave up 6 bases and J gave up 6 bases; unmatched junction bases: 7. The CDR3 contains 15 residues. The CDR3 region has the DNA TGTGCCAGCAGGGCCGGACAGGGCGTTAATTCACCCCTCCACTTT. Translating gives CASRAGQGVNSPLHF.

This chain uses TRBV3-1 with TRBJ1-1; 7 nucleotides match TRBD1. V was clipped by 1 base and J by 3 bases; unmatched bases: 5. Looked up from germline, CDR1 is LGHDT and CDR2 is YNNKEL (reference sequence). The CDR3 contains 15 residues. Written as DNA, the CDR3 is TGTGCCAGCAGCCAAGTCGGGACAGATTACACTGAAGCTTTCTTT. Its protein is CASSQVGTDYTEAFF.

The gene calls are TRBV5-1 and TRBJ2-5; D unclear. The CDR3 has 16 residues. Germline CDR1 reads SGHRS; CDR2 reads YFSETQ. With 0 bases removed from V and 2 bases from J, the gap between germline ends came to 14 bases. This chain's CDR3 is CASSLAVSERQETQYF. The CDR3 nucleotides read TGCGCCAGCAGCTTGGCGGTATCGGAGCGTCAAGAGACCCAGTACTTC.

The rearrangement uses TRBV13 and TRBJ1-2, with 7 bases that match TRBD1. The V and J ends lost 5 bases and 8 bases, in that order; junction bases with no gene match: 8. This CDR3 is 13 amino acids long. Germline lookup yields CDR1 PRHDT and CDR2 FYEKMQ (reference sequence). CDR3 sequence (DNA): TGTGCCAGCAGCCAGACAGGGCCCGCGGGCTACACCTTC. Its protein product is CASSQTGPAGYTF. Using reference TRBV13 and TRBJ1-2 for the parts outside the CDR3, the full variable domain is AAGVIQSPRHLIKEKRETATLKCYPIPRHDTVYWYQQGPGQDPQFLISFYEKMQSDKGSIPDRFSAQQFSDYHSELNMSSLELGDSALYFCASSQTGPAGYTFGSGTRLTVV.